This TCR beta chain was captured in a study of T cell changes during pregnancy in multiple sclerosis. The data were produced by immunoSEQ multiplex PCR, yet TCRdb's version contains in-frame clones alone and is incomplete. The repertoire includes around 80,000 clones, roughly 94% of them detected once, and approximately 1.5% sits in the top ten. The germline V and J ends were trimmed by 0 bases and 3 bases, with 9 bases remaining between them. The CDR3 extends over 14 amino acids. Germline values: CDR1 SGDLS, CDR2 YYNGEE. This receptor was obtained from a female donor with multiple sclerosis, enrolled in a pregnancy study. This sample comprised peripheral blood, obtained before pregnancy. The chain is built from TRBV9 and TRBJ1-2; D is unresolved. CDR3 sequence (DNA): TGTGCCAGCAGCGTAGTAGGAGGAGACTATGGCTACACCTTC. Translation gives CASSVVGGDYGYTF.